Included here is one T cell receptor (beta chain) sequence, with context. Which antigen it targets is not known. Base qualities are not provided; no much larger clone lies one nucleotide away. This sample is drawn from a study of blood T cell repertoires in COVID-19 (dated by TCRdb to 2018 to 2021). General notes on the study: Collaborator samples came from the United States, Italy and Spain and covered acute and convalescent phases of COVID-19. The material from the prospective study consisted of cDNA or gDNA derived from T cells, B-cell-depleted T cells, or PBMCs. The dataset comprised deeply sampled blood TCRbeta repertoires from subjects exposed to, actively infected with, or recovered from COVID-19. The repertoires were released in a freely available public database meant as a resource for research on the immune response to SARS-CoV-2. The samples were drawn from the first 160 participants of the ongoing ImmuneRACE study and from 1,200 or so subjects provided by 6 global collaborators. The sample metadata nearly always contained a de-identified subject ID, COVID-19 status, age in years and sex. Where available, HLA class I and class II types were taken from metadata supplied by the sample provider and were not determined by assay-based typing.

What the study reported, not specific to this receptor: How much clinical and demographic metadata was included differed by source and by participant, and the metadata was provided uncurated.

Whole blood was collected in K2EDTA tubes by collaborating institutions according to the institutions' own protocols. Collaborator samples were shipped for TCRbeta analysis as frozen whole blood, isolated PBMCs, or DNA extracted from either sample type. TCRbeta CDR3 regions were amplified from genomic DNA by means of the immunoSEQ Assay, a bias-controlled multiplex PCR. Turning to the authors' computational methods: The number of nucleated cells in each sample was estimated from the amplification of reference gene primers within the assay. To quantify the absolute abundance of each unique TCRbeta CDR3 rearrangement, sequence reads were collapsed and filtered. For each sample, productive Simpson clonality was calculated as the square root of Simpson's diversity index over productive rearrangements. In TCRdb, the immuneACCESS table is reduced to in-frame sequences with V and J assigned. These tables do not hold every clone; where another copy was compared, an unresolved V gene accounts for under half, and the others remain unexplained. V, J and clone size were drawn from that table, and D and trimming were deduced from the DNA. The table for this sample lists 350,000 to 450,000 clones; around 92% of them were counted only once. Together, the top ten hold 1.2% of the sample.

From cysteine to phenylalanine, the CDR3 is 16 amino acids long. The only DNA kept is the CDR3, 48 bases in frame from the first base. V drops 5 bases and J drops 3 bases, leaving 19 bases in between. The germline V gene specifies MDHEN as CDR1 and SYDVKM as CDR2. The receptor's source is a middle-aged man with acute or convalescent COVID-19. Sample: peripheral blood. The chain couples TRBV28 to TRBJ1-1; the D gene is not confidently resolved. The CDR3 is CASSHNKRLPYTEAFF. The nucleotides read TGTGCCAGCAGTCACAACAAGCGTCTTCCCTACACTGAAGCTTTCTTT.